The 7 T cell receptor beta chains below come from one sample, sequenced in a study of blood T cell repertoires in COVID-19. Produced via immunoSEQ multiplex PCR; TCRdb's table is partial and in-frame only. The sample carries 200,000 to 300,000 clones, 81% recorded once. The sequencing sample was made of peripheral blood. The receptors stem from an elderly woman with COVID-19, enrolled during active disease.

This clone was counted once. CDR3 DNA: TGTGCCAGCACCCTCTCGAACCTAAACTATGGCTACACCTTC. Encoded protein: CASTLSNLNYGYTF. This chain uses TRBV6-6 with TRBJ1-2; D not resolved. The CDR3 extends over 14 amino acids. Trimming removed 7 bases at V and 2 bases at J, with 14 bases between. From germline, CDR1 is MNHNY and CDR2 SVGAGI (reference sequence).

This CDR3 reads CASSRQGLLYEQYF. CDR3 nucleotide sequence: TGTGCCAGTAGCCGGCAGGGGTTACTCTACGAGCAGTACTTC. This chain connects TRBV19 to TRBJ2-7, with a tentative D call TRBD1 (6 bases). The V gene's germline CDR1 is LNHDA and CDR2 SQIVND (reference sequence). V lost 6 bases, J lost 3 bases, and 15 bases lay in between. The CDR3 sequence is 14 residues long.

The V gene is TRBV5-1, the J gene TRBJ1-1; unclear D gene. This CDR3 comprises 15 residues. Trimming stripped 2 bases from V and 3 bases from J, with 14 bases between. The germline CDR1 and CDR2 sequences are SGHRS and YFSETQ. The CDR3 loop is CASSLRVGADTEAFF. The CDR3, as DNA: TGCGCCAGCAGCTTACGCGTGGGCGCTGACACTGAAGCTTTCTTT.

The V call is TRBV3-1 (or the pseudogene TRBV3-2), the J call TRBJ1-1, with TRBD1 identical over 7 bases. CDR1 and CDR2 from the germline V gene are LGHDT and YNNKEL (reference sequence). Trimming took 5 bases from V and 2 from J; bases not matched to a gene: 5. The CDR3 is 14 residues long. The CDR3 DNA sequence: TGTGCCAGCAGCTGGGACAGTTTTAACACTGAAGCTTTCTTT. Translation: CASSWDSFNTEAFF.

V gene TRBV27 combines with J gene TRBJ2-2; possibly TRBD2 for D (5 bases). Germline V CDR1 and CDR2: MNHEY, SMNVEV (reference sequence). The CDR3 runs to 14 residues. Trimming shortened V by 3 bases and J by 4 bases, and 9 bases separated the two germline ends. CDR3 in amino acids: CASSFGGPTGELFF. CDR3 bases: TGTGCCAGCAGTTTTGGAGGACCCACCGGGGAGCTGTTTTTT.

V and J are TRBV18 and TRBJ2-2; TRBD1 agrees at 8 bases. The CDR3 runs to 16 residues. Trimming cost V 3 bases and J 4 bases; bases outside gene matches: 7. Germline CDR1 reads KGHSH; CDR2 reads LQKENI. CDR3 protein: CASSPRAQGVTGELFF. CDR3 sequence (DNA): TGTGCCAGCTCACCCCGAGCACAGGGGGTCACCGGGGAGCTGTTTTTT. The complete variable domain, with remaining parts taken from reference TRBV18 and TRBJ2-2, reads NAGVMQNPRHLVRRRGQEARLRCSPMKGHSHVYWYRQLPEEGLKFMVYLQKENIIDESGMPKERFSAEFPKEGPSILRIQQVVRGDSAAYFCASSPRAQGVTGELFFGEGSRLTVL.

V gene TRBV7-9 combines with J gene TRBJ1-1; TRBD1 matches 8 bases. CDR1 is SEHNR, CDR2 FQNEAQ, per germline (reference sequence). The CDR3 extends over 14 amino acids. The ends lost 0 bases at V and 14 bases at J; junction bases unmatched: 11. This chain's CDR3 is CASSLAGTGPGAFF. The CDR3 DNA reads as TGTGCCAGCAGCTTAGCTGGGACAGGCCCCGGGGCCTTCTTT.